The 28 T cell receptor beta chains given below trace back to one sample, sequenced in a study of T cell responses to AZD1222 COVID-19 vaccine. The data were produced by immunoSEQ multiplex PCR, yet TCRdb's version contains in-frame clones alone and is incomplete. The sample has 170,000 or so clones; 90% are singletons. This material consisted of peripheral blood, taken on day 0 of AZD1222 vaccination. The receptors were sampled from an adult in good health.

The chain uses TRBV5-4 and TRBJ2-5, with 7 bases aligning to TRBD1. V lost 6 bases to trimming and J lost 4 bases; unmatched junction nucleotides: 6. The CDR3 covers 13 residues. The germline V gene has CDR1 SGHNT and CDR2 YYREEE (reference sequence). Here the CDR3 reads CASKDRVGETQYF. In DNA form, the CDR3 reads TGTGCCAGCAAAGACAGGGTGGGAGAGACCCAGTACTTC.

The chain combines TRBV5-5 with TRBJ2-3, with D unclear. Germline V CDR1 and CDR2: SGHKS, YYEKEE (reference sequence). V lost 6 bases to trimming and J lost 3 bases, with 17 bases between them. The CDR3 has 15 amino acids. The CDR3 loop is CASTQGQSATDTQYF. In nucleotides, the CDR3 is TGTGCCAGCACCCAAGGTCAGTCCGCTACAGATACGCAGTATTTT.

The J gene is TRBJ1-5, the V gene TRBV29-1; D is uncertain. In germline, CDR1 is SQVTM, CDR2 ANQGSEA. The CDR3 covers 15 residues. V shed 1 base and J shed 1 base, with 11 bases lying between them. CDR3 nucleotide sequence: TGCAGCGTTGAAGTGGGAGGAAACAGCAATCAGCCCCAGCATTTT. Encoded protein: CSVEVGGNSNQPQHF.

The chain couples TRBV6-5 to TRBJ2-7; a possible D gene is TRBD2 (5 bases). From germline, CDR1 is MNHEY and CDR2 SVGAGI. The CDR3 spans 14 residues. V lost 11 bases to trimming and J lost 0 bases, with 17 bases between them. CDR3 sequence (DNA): TGTGCCGGAACCCCGGACTCGAGCTCCTACGAGCAGTACTTC. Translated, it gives CAGTPDSSSYEQYF.

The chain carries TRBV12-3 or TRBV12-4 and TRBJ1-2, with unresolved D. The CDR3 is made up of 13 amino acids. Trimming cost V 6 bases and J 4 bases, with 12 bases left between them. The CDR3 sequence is CASSPVPGYGYTF. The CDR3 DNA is TGTGCCAGCAGCCCCGTCCCGGGCTATGGCTACACCTTC.

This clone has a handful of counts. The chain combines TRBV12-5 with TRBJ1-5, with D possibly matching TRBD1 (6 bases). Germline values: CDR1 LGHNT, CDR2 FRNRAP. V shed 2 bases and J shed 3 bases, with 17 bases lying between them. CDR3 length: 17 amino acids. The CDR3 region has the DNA TGTGCTAGTGGTTTGAAGGTAGGGCAGGGGCACAATCAGCCCCAGCATTTT. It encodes CASGLKVGQGHNQPQHF.

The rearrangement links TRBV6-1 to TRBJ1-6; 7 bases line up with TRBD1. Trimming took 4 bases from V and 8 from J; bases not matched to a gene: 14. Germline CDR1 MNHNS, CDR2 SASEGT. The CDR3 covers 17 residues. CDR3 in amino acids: CASSALDPGGGYSPLHF. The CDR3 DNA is TGTGCCAGCAGTGCCCTTGATCCGGGAGGGGGCTATTCACCCCTCCACTTT.

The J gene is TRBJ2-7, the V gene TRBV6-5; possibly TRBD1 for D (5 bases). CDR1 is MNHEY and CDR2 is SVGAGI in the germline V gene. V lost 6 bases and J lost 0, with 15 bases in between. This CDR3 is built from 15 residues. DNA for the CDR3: TGTGCCAGCAGGAAACAGGAAAGAAGCTCCTACGAGCAGTACTTC. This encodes CASRKQERSSYEQYF.

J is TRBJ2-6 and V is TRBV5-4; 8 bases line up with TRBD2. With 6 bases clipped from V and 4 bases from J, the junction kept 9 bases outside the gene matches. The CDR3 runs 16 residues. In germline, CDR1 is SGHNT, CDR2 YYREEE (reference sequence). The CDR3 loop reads CASTRGGQEGANVLTF. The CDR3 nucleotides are TGTGCCAGCACCCGGGGGGGCCAGGAGGGGGCCAACGTCCTGACTTTC.

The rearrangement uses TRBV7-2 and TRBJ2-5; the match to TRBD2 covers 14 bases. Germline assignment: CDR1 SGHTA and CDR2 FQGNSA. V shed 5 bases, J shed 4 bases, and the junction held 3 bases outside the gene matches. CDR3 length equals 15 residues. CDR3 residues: CASSAGLAGVETQYF. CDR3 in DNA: TGTGCCAGCAGCGCGGGACTAGCGGGGGTAGAGACCCAGTACTTC.

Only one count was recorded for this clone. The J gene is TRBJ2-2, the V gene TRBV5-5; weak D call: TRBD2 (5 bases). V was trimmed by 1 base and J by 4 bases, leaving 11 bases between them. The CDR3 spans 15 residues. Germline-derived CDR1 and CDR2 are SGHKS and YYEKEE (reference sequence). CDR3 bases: TGTGCCAGCAGCTTGCTTAGCGCGACCACCGGGGAGCTGTTTTTT. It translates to CASSLLSATTGELFF.

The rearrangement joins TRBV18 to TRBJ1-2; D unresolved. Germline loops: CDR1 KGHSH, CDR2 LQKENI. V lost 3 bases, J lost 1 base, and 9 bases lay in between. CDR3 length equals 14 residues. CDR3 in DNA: TGTGCCAGCTCACCTTCTTTTGGTAACTATGGCTACACCTTC. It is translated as CASSPSFGNYGYTF.

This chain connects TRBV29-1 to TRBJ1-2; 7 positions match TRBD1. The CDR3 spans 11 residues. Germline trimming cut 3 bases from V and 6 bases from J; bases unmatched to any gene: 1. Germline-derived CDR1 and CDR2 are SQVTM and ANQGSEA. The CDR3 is CSVDRGDGYTF. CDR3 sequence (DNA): TGCAGCGTTGACAGGGGGGATGGCTACACCTTC.

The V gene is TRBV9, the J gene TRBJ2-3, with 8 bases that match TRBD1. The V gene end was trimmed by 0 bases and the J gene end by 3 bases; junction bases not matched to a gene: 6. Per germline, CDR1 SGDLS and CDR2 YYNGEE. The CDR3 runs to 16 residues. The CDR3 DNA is TGTGCCAGCAGCGTAGCCGGACAGGGACGAACAGATACGCAGTATTTT. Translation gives CASSVAGQGRTDTQYF.

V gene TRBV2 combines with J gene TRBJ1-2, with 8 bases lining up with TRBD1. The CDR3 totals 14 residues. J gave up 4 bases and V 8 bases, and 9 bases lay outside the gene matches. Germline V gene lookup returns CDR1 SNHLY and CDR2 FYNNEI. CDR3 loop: CASGAGQGGYGYTF. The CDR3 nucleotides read TGTGCCAGCGGCGCCGGACAGGGAGGCTATGGCTACACCTTC.

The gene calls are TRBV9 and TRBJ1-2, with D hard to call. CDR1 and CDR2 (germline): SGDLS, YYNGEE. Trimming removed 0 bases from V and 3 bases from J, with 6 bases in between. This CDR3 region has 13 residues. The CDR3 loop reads CASSVVVDYGYTF. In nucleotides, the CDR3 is TGTGCCAGCAGCGTAGTAGTCGACTATGGCTACACCTTC. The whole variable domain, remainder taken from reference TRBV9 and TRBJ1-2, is DSGVTQTPKHLITATGQRVTLRCSPRSGDLSVYWYQQSLDQGLQFLIQYYNGEERAKGNILERFSAQQFPDLHSELNLSSLELGDSALYFCASSVVVDYGYTFGSGTRLTVV.

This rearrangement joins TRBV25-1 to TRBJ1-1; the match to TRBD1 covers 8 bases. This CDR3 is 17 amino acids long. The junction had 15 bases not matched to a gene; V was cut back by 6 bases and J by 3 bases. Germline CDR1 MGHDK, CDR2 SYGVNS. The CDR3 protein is CASSNHGRGLVDTEAFF. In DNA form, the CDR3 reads TGTGCCAGCAGCAACCACGGCAGGGGGCTGGTTGACACTGAAGCTTTCTTT.

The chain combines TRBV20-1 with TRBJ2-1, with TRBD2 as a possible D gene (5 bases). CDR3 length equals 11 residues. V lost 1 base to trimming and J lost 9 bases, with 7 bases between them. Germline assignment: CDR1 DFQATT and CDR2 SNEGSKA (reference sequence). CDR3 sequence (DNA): TGCAGTGCTAGAGTAGAGGGTGAGCAGTTCTTC. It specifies CSARVEGEQFF.

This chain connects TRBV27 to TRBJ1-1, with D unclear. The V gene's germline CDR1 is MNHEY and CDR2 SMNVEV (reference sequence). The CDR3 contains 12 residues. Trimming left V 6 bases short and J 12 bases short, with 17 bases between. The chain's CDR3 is CASRDLGKPTFF. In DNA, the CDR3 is TGTGCCAGCAGGGACCTCGGGAAGCCGACTTTCTTT.

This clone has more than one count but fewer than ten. The chain's CDR3 is CAISEAAASGRKVTEAFF. In DNA form, the CDR3 reads TGTGCCATCAGTGAGGCTGCGGCGTCGGGAAGAAAGGTCACTGAAGCTTTCTTT. The V gene is TRBV10-3, the J gene TRBJ1-1; no clear D gene. Germline values: CDR1 ENHRY, CDR2 SYGVKD. V lost 2 bases and J 4 bases, leaving 23 bases between the germline ends. The CDR3 length is 18 residues.

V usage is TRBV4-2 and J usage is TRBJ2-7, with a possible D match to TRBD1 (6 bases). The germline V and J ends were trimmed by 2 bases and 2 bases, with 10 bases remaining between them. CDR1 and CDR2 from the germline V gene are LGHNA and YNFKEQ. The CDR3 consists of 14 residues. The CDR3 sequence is CASSQSQGTYEQYF. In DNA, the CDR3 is TGTGCCAGCAGCCAATCCCAGGGGACCTACGAGCAGTACTTC.

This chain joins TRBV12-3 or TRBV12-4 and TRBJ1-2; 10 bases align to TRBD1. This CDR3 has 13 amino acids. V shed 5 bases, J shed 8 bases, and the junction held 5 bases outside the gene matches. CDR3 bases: TGTGCCAGCAGTGTTGACAGGGGGCACGGCTACACCTTC. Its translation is CASSVDRGHGYTF.

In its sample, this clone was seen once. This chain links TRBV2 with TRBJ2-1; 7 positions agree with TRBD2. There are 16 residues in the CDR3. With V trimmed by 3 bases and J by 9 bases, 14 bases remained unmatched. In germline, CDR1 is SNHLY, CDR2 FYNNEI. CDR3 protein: CASSESGQGGLGEQFF. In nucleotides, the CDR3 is TGTGCCAGCAGTGAGAGCGGGCAGGGAGGGCTAGGTGAGCAGTTCTTC.

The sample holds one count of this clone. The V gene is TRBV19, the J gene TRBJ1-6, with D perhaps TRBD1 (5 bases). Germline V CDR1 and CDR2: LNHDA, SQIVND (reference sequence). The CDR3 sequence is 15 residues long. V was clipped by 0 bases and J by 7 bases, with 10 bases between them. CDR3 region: CASSIDGAENSPLHF. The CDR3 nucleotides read TGTGCCAGTAGTATAGATGGGGCAGAGAATTCACCCCTCCACTTT.

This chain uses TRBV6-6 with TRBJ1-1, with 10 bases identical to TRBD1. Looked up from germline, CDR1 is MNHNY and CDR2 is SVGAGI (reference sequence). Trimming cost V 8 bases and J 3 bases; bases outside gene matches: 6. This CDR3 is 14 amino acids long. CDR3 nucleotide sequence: TGTGCCAGCCGCCGACAGGGGGCCGACACTGAAGCTTTCTTT. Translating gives CASRRQGADTEAFF.

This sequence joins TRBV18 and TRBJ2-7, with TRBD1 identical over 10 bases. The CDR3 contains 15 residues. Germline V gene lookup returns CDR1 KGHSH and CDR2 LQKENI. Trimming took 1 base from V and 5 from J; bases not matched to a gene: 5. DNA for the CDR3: TGTGCCAGCTCACCACGACAGGGGGCGAATGACGAGCAGTACTTC. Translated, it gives CASSPRQGANDEQYF.

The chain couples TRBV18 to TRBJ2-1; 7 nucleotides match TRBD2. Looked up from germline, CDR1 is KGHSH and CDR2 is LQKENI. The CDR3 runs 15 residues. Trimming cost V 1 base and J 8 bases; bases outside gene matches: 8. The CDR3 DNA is TGTGCCAGCTCACCACGGGACGGACGGGGGGATGAGCAGTTCTTC. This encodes CASSPRDGRGDEQFF. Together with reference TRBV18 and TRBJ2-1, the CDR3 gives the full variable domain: NAGVMQNPRHLVRRRGQEARLRCSPMKGHSHVYWYRQLPEEGLKFMVYLQKENIIDESGMPKERFSAEFPKEGPSILRIQQVVRGDSAAYFCASSPRDGRGDEQFFGPGTRLTVL.

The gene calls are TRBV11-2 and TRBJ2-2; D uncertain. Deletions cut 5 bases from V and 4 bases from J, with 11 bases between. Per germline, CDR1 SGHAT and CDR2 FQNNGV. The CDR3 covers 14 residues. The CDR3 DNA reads TGTGCCAGCAGCCCGACACATATCACCGGGGAGCTGTTTTTT. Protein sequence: CASSPTHITGELFF.